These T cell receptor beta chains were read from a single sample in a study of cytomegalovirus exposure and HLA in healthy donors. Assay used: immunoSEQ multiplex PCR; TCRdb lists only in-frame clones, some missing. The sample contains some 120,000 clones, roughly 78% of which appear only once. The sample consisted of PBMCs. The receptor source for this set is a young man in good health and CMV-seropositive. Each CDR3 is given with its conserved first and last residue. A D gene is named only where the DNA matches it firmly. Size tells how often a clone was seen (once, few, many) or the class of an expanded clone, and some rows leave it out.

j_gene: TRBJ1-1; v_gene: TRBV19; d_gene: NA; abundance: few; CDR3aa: CASKSRGTEAFF; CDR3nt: TGTGCCAGTAAGAGCAGAGGCACTGAAGCTTTCTTT
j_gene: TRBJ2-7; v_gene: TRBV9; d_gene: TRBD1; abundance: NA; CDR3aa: CASSPRDRSYEQYF; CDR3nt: TGTGCCAGCAGCCCCAGGGACAGATCCTACGAGCAGTACTTC
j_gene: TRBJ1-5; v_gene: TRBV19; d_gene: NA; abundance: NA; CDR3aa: CASTTDSQYSNQPQHF; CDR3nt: TGTGCCAGTACCACGGACAGTCAATATAGCAATCAGCCCCAGCATTTT
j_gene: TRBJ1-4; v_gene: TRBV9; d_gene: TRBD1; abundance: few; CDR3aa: CASSVVGGAGEKLFF; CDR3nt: TGTGCCAGCAGCGTAGTAGGGGGCGCTGGTGAAAAACTGTTTTTT
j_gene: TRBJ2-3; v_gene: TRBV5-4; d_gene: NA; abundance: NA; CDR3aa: CASSLTSGDTQYF; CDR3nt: TGTGCCAGCAGCTTAACTAGTGGTGATACGCAGTATTTT
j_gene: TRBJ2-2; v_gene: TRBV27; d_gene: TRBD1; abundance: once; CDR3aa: CASSLYGDRVKMGELFF; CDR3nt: TGTGCCAGCAGTTTATATGGGGACAGGGTGAAAATGGGGGAGCTGTTTTTT
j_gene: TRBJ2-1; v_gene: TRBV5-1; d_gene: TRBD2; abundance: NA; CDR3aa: CASSLGLAGRYIGGEQFF; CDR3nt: TGCGCCAGCAGCTTGGGGCTAGCGGGACGATATATAGGAGGTGAGCAGTTCTTC
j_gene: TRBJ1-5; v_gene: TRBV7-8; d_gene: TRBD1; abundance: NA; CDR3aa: CASSIWDREVSQPQHF; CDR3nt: TGTGCCAGCAGCATATGGGACAGGGAGGTTAGTCAGCCCCAGCATTTT
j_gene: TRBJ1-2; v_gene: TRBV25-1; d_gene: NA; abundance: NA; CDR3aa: CASSRGLSDGYTF; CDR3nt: TGTGCCAGCAGCCGGGGACTCTCCGACGGCTACACCTTC
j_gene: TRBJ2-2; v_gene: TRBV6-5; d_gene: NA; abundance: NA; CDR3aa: CAGPQGYTGELFF; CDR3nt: TGTGCCGGACCACAGGGCTACACCGGGGAGCTGTTTTTT
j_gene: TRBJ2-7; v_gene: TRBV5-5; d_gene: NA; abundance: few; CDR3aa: CASSPTGYEQYF; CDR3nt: TGTGCCAGCAGCCCGACAGGTTACGAGCAGTACTTC
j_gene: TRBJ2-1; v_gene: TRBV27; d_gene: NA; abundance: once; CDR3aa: CASTSQTHPSGQFF; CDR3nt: TGTGCCAGCACCTCCCAAACCCATCCGAGTGGGCAGTTCTTC
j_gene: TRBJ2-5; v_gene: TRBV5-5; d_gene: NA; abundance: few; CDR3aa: CASSQDISSTETQYF; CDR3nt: TGCGCCAGCAGCCAAGATATTTCTAGTACTGAGACCCAGTACTTC
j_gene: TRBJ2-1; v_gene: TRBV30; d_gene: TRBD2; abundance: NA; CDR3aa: CAWSVTSANEQFF; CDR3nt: TGTGCCTGGAGTGTAACTAGCGCAAATGAGCAGTTCTTC
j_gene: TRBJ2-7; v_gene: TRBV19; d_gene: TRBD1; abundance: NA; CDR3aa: CASSTYPGQRYYEQYF; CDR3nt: TGTGCCAGTAGTACCTACCCGGGACAGCGGTACTACGAGCAGTACTTC
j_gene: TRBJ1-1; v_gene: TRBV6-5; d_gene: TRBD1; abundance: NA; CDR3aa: CASSLTGTGVTEAFF; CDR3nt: TGTGCCAGCAGCCTGACCGGGACAGGGGTGACTGAAGCTTTCTTT
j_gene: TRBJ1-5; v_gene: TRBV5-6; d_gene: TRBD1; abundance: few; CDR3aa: CASSLGQGNNQPQHF; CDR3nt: TGTGCCAGCAGCCTGGGACAGGGGAACAATCAGCCCCAGCATTTT
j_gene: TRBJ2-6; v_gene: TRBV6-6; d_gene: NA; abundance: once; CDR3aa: CATLSGSGANVLTF; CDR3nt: TGTGCCACCCTATCAGGGTCTGGGGCCAACGTCCTGACTTTC